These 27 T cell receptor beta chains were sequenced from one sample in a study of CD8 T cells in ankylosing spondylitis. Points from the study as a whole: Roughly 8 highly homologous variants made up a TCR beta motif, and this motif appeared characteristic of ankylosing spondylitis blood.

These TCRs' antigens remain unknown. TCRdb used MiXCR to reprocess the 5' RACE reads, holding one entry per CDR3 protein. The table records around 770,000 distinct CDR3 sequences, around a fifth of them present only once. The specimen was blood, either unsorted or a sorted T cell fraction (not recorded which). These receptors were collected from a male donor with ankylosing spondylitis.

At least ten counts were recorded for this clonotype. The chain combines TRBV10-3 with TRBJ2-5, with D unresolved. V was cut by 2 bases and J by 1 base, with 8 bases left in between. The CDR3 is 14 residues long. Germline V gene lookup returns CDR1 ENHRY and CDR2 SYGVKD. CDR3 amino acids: CAISERQLQETQYF. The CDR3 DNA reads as TGTGCCATCAGTGAGAGGCAGCTCCAAGAGACCCAGTACTTC.

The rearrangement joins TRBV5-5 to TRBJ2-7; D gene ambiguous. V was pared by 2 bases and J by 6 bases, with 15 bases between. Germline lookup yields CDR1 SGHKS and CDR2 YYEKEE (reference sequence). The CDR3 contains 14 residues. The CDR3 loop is CASSLSPLGFEQYF. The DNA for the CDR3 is TGTGCCAGCAGCTTAAGCCCTTTGGGGTTCGAGCAGTACTTC.

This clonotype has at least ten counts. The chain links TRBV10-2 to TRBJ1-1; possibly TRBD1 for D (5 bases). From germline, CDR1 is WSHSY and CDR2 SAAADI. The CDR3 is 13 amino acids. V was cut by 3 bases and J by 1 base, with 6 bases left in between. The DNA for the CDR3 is TGCGCCAGCAGTGAACAGGCGAACACTGAAGCTTTCTTT. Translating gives CASSEQANTEAFF.

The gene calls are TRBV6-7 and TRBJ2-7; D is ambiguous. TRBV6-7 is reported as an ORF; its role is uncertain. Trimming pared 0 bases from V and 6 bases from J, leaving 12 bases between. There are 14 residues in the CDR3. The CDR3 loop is CASSYSTPVREQYF. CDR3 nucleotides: TGTGCCAGCAGTTACTCGACCCCTGTGCGCGAGCAGTACTTC.

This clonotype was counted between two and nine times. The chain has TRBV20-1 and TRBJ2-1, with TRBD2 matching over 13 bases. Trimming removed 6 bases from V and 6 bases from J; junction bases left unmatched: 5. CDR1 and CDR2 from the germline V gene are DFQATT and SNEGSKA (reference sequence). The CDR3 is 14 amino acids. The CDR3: CSATSGRRGNEQFF. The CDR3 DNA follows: TGCAGTGCGACTAGCGGGAGGAGGGGCAATGAGCAGTTCTTC.

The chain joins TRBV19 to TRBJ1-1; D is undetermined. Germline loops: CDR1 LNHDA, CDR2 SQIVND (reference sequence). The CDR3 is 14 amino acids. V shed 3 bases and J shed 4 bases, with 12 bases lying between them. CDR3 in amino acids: CASSMEGGPTEAFF. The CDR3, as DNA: TGTGCCAGTAGTATGGAAGGAGGACCCACTGAAGCTTTCTTT. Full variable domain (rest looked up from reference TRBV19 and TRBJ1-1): DGGITQSPKYLFRKEGQNVTLSCEQNLNHDAMYWYRQDPGQGLRLIYYSQIVNDFQKGDIAEGYSVSREKKESFPLTVTSAQKNPTAFYLCASSMEGGPTEAFFGQGTRLTVV.

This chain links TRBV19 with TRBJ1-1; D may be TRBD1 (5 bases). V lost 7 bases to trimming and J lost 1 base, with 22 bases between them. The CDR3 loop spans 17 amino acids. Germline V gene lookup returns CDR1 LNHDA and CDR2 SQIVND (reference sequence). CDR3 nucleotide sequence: TGTGCCAGTATCCGTGGGGGGGGTGTTCCCCCGAACACTGAAGCTTTCTTT. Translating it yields CASIRGGGVPPNTEAFF.

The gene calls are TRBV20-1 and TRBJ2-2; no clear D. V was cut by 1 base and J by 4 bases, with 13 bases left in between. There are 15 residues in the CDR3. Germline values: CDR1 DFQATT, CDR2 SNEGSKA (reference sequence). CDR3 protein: CSARVLLASTGELFF. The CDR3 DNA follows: TGCAGTGCTAGAGTTCTTCTGGCATCCACCGGGGAGCTGTTTTTT.

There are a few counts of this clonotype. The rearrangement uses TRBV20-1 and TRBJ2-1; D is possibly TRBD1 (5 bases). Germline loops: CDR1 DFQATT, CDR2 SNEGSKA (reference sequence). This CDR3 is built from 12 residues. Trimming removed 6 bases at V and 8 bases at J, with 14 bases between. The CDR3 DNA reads TGCAGTGCGAGTGGGGCTTCGGATGAGCAGTTCTTC. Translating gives CSASGASDEQFF.

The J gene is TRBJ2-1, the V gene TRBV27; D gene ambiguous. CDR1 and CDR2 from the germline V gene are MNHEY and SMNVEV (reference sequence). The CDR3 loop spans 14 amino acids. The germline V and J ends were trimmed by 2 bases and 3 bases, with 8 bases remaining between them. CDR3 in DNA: TGTGCCAGCAGTTTAAGGCCCTTCTACAATGAGCAGTTCTTC. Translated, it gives CASSLRPFYNEQFF.

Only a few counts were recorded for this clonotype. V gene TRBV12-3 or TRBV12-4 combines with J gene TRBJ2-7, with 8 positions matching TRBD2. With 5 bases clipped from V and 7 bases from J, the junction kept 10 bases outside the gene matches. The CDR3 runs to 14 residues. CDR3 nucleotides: TGTGCCAGCAGTCAGAGCGGGAGTTTGTGGGAGCAGTACTTC. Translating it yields CASSQSGSLWEQYF.

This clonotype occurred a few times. Here the CDR3 reads CASSLEGAGDLLAKNIQYF. Here the CDR3 DNA reads TGTGCCAGCAGCTTGGAGGGAGCGGGGGATCTACTAGCCAAAAACATTCAGTACTTC. V is TRBV5-4 and J is TRBJ2-4, with TRBD2 identical over 8 bases. V shed 0 bases, J shed 0 bases, and the junction held 11 bases outside the gene matches. CDR3 length: 19 amino acids. Looked up from germline, CDR1 is SGHNT and CDR2 is YYREEE (reference sequence).

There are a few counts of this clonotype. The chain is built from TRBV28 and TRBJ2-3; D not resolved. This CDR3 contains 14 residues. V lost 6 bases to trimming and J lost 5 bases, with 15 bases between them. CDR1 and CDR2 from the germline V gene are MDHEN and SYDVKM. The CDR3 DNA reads TGTGCCAGCAGCCTCGGACCCCAGCAAGATACGCAGTATTTT. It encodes CASSLGPQQDTQYF.

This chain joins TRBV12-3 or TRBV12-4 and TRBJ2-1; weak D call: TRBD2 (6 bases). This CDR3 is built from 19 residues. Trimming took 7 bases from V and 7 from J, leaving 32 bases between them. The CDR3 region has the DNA TGTGCCAGCACTACCAACACGGGGGAGTTAGGGACTCCAACAAATGAGCAGTTCTTC. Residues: CASTTNTGELGTPTNEQFF.

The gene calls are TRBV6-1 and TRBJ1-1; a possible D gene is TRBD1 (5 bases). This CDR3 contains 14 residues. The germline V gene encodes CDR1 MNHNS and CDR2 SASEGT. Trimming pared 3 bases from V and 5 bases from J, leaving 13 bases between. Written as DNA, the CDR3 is TGTGCCAGCAGTGATTTTGGGGGTTGGACTGAAGCTTTCTTT. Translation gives CASSDFGGWTEAFF.

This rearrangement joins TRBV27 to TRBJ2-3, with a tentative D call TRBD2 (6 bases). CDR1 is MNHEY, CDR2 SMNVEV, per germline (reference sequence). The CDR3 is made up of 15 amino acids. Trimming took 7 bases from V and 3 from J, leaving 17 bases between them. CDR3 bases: TGTGCCAGCATTATGACTAGACCGGGGACAGATACGCAGTATTTT. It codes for CASIMTRPGTDTQYF.

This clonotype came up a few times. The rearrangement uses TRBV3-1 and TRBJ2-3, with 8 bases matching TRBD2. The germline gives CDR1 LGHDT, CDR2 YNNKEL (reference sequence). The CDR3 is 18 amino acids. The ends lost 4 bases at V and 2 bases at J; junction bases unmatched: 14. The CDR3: CASSRRGALTLPTDTQYF. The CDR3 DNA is TGTGCCAGCAGCCGGCGGGGGGCCCTTACGTTACCCACAGATACGCAGTATTTT.

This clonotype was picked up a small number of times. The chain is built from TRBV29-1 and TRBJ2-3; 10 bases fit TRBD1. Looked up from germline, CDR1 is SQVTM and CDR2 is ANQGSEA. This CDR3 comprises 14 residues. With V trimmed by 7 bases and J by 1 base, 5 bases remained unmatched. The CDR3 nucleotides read TGCAGCGACAGACAGGGGGCGGGCACAGATACGCAGTATTTT. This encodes CSDRQGAGTDTQYF.

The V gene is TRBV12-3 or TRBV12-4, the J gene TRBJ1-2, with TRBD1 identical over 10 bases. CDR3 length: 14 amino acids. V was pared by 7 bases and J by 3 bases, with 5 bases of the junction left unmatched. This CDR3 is CASIRQGAHYGYTF. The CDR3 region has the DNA TGTGCCAGCATTAGACAGGGGGCACACTATGGCTACACCTTC.

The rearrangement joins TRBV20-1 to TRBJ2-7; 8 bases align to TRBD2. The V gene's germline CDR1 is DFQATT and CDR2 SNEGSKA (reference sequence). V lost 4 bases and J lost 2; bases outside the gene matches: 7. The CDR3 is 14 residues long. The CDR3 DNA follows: TGCAGTGCTACTTTAGCGGGAATACCCTACGAGCAGTACTTC. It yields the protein CSATLAGIPYEQYF.

The CDR3 DNA reads as TGTGCCAGCAGTTACGAGGGGGCTTCCTACAATGAGCAGTTCTTC. Protein: CASSYEGASYNEQFF. This chain joins TRBV5-8 and TRBJ2-1; 7 bases are shared with TRBD1. V gave up 5 bases and J gave up 1 base; unmatched junction bases: 6. The germline CDR1 and CDR2 sequences are SGHTS and YDEGEE. CDR3 length equals 15 residues.

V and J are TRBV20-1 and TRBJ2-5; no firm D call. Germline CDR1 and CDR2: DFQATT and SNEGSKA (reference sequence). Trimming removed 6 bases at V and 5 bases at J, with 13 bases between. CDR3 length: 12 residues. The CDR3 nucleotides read TGCAGTGCCACAAGGGCTACGGAGACCCAGTACTTC. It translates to CSATRATETQYF.

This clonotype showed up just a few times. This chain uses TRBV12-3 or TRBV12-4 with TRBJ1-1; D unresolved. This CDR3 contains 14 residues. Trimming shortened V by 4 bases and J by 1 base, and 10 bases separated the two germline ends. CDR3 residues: CASSYDGKNTEAFF. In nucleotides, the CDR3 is TGTGCCAGCAGTTACGACGGGAAGAACACTGAAGCTTTCTTT.

The CDR3: CASSPLVSPTYNEQFF. In DNA, the CDR3 is TGTGCCAGCAGCCCCCTGGTTAGCCCGACCTACAATGAGCAGTTCTTC. The rearrangement links TRBV7-3 to TRBJ2-1; D remains ambiguous. Germline CDR1 SGHTA, CDR2 FQGTGA. CDR3 size: 16 residues. V dropped 5 bases and J dropped 2 bases, with 16 bases sitting between them.

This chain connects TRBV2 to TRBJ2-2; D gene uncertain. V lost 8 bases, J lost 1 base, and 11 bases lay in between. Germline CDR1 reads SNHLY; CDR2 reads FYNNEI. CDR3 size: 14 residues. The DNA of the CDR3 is TGTGCCAGCCAGCCAGCGCGGAACACCGGGGAGCTGTTTTTT. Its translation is CASQPARNTGELFF. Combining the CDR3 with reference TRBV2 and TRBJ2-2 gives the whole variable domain EPEVTQTPSHQVTQMGQEVILRCVPISNHLYFYWYRQILGQKVEFLVSFYNNEISEKSEIFDDQFSVERPDGSNFTLKIRSTKLEDSAMYFCASQPARNTGELFFGEGSRLTVL.

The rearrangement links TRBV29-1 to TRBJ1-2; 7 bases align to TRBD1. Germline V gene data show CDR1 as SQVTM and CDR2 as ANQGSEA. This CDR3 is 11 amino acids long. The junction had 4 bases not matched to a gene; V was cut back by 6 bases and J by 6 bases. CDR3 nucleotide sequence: TGCAGCGTGGGGGACAGCAATGGCTACACCTTC. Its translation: CSVGDSNGYTF.

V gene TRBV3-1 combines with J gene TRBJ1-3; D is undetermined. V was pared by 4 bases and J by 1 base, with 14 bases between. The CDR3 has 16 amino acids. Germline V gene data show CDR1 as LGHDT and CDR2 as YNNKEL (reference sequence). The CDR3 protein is CASSPGRLHSGNTIYF. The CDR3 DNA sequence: TGTGCCAGCAGCCCTGGACGGTTGCATTCTGGAAACACCATATATTTT.